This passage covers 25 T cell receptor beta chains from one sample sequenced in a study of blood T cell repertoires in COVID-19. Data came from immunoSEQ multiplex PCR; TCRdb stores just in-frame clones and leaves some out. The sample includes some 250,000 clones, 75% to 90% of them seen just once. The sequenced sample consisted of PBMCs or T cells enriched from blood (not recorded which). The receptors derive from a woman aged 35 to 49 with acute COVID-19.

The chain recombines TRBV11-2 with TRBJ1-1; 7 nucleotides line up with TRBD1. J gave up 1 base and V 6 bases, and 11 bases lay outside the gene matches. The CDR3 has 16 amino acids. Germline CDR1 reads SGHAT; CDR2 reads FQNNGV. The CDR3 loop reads CASSTYKGGKNTEAFF. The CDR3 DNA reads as TGTGCCAGCAGTACTTACAAAGGGGGCAAGAACACTGAAGCTTTCTTT.

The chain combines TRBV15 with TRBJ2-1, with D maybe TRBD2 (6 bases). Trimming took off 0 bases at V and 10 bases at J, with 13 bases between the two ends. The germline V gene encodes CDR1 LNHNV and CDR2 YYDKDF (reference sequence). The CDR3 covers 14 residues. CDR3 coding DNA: TGTGCCACCAGCAGAGATGTGGGGGGTAGCGAGCAGTTCTTC. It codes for CATSRDVGGSEQFF.

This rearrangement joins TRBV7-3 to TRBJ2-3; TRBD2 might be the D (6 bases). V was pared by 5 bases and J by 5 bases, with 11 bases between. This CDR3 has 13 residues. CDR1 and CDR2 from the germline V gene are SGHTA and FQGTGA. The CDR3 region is CASSPTSLDTQYF. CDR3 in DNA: TGTGCCAGCAGCCCGACTAGTTTAGATACGCAGTATTTT.

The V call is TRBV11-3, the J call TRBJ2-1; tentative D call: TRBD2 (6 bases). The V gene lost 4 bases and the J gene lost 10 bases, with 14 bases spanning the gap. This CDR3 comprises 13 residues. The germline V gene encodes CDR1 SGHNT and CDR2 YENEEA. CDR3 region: CASSSLLAGEQFF. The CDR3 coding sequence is TGTGCCAGCAGCTCCTTACTAGCTGGGGAGCAGTTCTTC.

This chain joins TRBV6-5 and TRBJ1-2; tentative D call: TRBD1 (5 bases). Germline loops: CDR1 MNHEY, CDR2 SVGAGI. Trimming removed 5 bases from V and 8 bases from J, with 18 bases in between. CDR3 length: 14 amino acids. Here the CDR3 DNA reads TGTGCCAGCAGTAAAAAAACAGGTTTGGGAGGCTACACCTTC. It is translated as CASSKKTGLGGYTF.

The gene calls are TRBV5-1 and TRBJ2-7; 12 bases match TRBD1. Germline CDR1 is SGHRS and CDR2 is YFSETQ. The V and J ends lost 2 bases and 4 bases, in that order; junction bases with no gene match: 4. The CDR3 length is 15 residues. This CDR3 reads CASSFGDRGLYEQYF. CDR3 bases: TGCGCCAGCAGCTTCGGGGACAGGGGGCTGTACGAGCAGTACTTC. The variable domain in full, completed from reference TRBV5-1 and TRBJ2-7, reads KAGVTQTPRYLIKTRGQQVTLSCSPISGHRSVSWYQQTPGQGLQFLFEYFSETQRNKGNFPGRFSGRQFSNSRSEMNVSTLELGDSALYLCASSFGDRGLYEQYFGPGTRLTVT.

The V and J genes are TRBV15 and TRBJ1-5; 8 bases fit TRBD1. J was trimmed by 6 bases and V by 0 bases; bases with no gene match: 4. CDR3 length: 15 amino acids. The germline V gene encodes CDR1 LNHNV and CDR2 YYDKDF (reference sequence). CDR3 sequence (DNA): TGTGCCACCAGCAGAGAGGACAGGGACAGTCAGCCCCAGCATTTT. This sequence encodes CATSREDRDSQPQHF.

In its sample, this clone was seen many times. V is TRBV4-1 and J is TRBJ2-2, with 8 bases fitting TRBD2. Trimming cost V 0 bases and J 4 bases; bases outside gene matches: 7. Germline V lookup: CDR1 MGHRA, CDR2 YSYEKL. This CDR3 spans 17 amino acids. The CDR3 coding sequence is TGCGCCAGCAGCCAAGAGGGGACTAGTAGGGGCACCGGGGAGCTGTTTTTT. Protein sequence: CASSQEGTSRGTGELFF.

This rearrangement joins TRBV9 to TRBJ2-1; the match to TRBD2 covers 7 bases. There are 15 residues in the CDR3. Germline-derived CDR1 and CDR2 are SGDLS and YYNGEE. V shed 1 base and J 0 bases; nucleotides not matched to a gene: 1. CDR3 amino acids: CASSVSGISYNEQFF. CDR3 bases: TGTGCCAGCAGCGTAAGCGGGATCTCCTACAATGAGCAGTTCTTC.

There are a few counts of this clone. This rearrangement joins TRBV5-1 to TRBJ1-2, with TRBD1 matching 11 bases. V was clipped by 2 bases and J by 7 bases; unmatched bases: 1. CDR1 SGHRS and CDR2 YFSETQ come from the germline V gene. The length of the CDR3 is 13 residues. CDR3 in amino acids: CASSFGQGAGYTF. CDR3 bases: TGCGCCAGCAGCTTCGGACAGGGGGCTGGCTACACCTTC. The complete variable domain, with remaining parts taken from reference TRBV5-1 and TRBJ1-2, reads KAGVTQTPRYLIKTRGQQVTLSCSPISGHRSVSWYQQTPGQGLQFLFEYFSETQRNKGNFPGRFSGRQFSNSRSEMNVSTLELGDSALYLCASSFGQGAGYTFGSGTRLTVV.

CDR3 in DNA: TGTGCCAGCTCTTTTCCTAGCGGGATATACAATGAGCAGTTCTTC. This translates into CASSFPSGIYNEQFF. The chain carries TRBV5-4 and TRBJ2-1, with TRBD2 identical over 9 bases. Trimming took 7 bases from V and 4 from J; bases not matched to a gene: 9. Germline V CDR1 and CDR2: SGHNT, YYREEE (reference sequence). The CDR3 loop spans 15 amino acids.

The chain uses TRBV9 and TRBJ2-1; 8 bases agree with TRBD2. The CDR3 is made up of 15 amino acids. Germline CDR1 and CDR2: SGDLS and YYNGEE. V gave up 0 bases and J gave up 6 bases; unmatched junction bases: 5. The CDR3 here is CASSVATSDFNEQFF. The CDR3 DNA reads TGTGCCAGCAGCGTAGCGACTAGCGACTTCAATGAGCAGTTCTTC.

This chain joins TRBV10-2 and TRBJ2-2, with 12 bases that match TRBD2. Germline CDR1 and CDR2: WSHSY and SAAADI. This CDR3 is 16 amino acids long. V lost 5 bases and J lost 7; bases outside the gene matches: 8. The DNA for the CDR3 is TGCGCCAGCAGTCTAGCGGGAGGGCCTTATAACGGGGAGCTGTTTTTT. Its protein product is CASSLAGGPYNGELFF.

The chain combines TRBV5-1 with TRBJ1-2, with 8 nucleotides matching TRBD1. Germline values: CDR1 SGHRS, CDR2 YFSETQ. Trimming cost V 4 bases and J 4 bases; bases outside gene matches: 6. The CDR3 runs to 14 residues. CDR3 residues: CASSLGQGGYGYTF. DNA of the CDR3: TGCGCCAGCAGCCTAGGACAGGGAGGCTATGGCTACACCTTC.

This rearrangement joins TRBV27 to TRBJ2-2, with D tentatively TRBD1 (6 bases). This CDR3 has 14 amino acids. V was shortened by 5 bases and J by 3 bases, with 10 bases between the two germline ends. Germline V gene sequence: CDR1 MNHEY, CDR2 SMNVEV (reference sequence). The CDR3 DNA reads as TGTGCCAGCAGTACTCGGACAGACACCGGGGAGCTGTTTTTT. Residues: CASSTRTDTGELFF.

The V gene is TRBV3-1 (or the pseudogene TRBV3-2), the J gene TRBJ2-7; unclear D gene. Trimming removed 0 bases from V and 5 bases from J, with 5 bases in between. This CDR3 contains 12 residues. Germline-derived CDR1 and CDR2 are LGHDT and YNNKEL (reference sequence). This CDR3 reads CASSQDEHEQYF. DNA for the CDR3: TGTGCCAGCAGCCAAGACGAGCACGAGCAGTACTTC.

The CDR3 protein is CASSLSGDSNQPQHF. CDR3 sequence (DNA): TGCGCCAGCAGCTTGAGCGGGGATAGCAATCAGCCCCAGCATTTT. The chain recombines TRBV5-1 with TRBJ1-5; D not certain. V was trimmed by 1 base and J by 0 bases, leaving 8 bases between them. The CDR3 totals 15 residues. Germline-derived CDR1 and CDR2 are SGHRS and YFSETQ.

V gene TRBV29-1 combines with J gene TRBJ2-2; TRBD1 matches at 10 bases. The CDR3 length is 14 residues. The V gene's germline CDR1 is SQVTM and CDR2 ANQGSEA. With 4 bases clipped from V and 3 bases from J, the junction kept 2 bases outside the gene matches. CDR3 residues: CSVATGGDTGELFF. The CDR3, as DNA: TGCAGCGTTGCGACAGGGGGCGACACCGGGGAGCTGTTTTTT.

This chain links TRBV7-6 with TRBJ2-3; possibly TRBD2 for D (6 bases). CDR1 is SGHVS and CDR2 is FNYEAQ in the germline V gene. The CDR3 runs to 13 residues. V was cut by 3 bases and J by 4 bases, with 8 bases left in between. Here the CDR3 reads CASSFGEADTQYF. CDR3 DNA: TGTGCCAGCAGCTTCGGGGAGGCAGATACGCAGTATTTT.

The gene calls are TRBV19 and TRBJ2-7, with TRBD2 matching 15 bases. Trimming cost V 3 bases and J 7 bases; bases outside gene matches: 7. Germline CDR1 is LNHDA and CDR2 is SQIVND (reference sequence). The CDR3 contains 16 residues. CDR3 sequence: CASSIQLGLAGGEQYF. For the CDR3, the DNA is TGTGCCAGTAGTATTCAGCTGGGACTAGCGGGAGGTGAGCAGTACTTC.

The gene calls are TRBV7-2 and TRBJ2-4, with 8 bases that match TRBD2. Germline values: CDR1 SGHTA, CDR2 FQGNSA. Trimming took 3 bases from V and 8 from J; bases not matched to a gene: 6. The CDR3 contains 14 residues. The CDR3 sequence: CASSFGTSEDIQYF. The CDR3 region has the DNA TGTGCCAGCAGCTTCGGGACTAGTGAGGACATTCAGTACTTC.

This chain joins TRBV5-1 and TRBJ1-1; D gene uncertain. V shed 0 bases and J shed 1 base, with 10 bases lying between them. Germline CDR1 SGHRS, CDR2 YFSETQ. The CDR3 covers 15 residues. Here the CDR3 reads CASSLVYRSNTEAFF. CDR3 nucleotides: TGCGCCAGCAGCTTGGTCTACAGATCGAACACTGAAGCTTTCTTT.

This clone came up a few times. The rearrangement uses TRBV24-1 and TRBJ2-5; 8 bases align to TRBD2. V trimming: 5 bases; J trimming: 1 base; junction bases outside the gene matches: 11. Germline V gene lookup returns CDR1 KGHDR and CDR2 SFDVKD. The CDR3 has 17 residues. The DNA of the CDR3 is TGTGCCACCAGTGGCGCCCCGGGAAGCGGGAGCCAAGAGACCCAGTACTTC. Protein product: CATSGAPGSGSQETQYF.

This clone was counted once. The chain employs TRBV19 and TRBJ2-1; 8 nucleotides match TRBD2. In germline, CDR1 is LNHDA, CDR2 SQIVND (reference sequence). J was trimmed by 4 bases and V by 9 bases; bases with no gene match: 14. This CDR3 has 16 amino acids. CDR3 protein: CARRTSTLGAYNEQFF. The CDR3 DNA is TGTGCCAGACGGACTAGCACCCTAGGGGCTTACAATGAGCAGTTCTTC.

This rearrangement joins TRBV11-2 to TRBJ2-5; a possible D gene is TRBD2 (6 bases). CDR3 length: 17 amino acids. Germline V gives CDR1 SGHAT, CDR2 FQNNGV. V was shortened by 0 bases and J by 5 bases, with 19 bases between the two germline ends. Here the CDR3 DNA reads TGTGCCAGCAGCTTAGATTCGGCGGGGCGCCGGGTTGAGACCCAGTACTTC. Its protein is CASSLDSAGRRVETQYF.